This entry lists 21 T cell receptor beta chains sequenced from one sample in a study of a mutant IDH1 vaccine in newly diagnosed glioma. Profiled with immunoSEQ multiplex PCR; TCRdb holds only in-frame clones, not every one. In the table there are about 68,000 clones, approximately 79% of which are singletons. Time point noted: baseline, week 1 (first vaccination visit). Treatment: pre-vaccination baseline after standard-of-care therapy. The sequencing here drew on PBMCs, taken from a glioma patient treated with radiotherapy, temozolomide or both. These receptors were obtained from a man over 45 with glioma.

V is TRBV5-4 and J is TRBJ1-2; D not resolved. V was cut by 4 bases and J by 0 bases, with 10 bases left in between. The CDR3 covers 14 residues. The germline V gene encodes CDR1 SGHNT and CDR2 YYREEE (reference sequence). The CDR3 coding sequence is TGTGCCAGCAGCCTCTCCGGGACTAACTATGGCTACACCTTC. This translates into CASSLSGTNYGYTF.

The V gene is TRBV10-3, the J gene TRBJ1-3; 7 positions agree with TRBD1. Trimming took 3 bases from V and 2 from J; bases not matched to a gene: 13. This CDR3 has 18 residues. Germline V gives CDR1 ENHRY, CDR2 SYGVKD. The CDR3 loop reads CAISEYWGQPNTGNTIYF. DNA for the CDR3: TGTGCCATCAGTGAATACTGGGGACAGCCAAACACTGGAAACACCATATATTTT.

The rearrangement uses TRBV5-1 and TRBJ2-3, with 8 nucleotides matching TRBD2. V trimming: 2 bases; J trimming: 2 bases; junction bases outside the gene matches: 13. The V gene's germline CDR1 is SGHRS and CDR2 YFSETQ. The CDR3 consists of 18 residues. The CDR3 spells CASSFRGSGEFYTDTQYF. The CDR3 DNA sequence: TGCGCCAGCAGCTTTCGGGGTAGCGGGGAATTCTACACAGATACGCAGTATTTT.

Written as DNA, the CDR3 is TGTGCCAGCAGCCAACTCGACTCTTACGAGCAGTACTTC. This encodes CASSQLDSYEQYF. The gene calls are TRBV14 and TRBJ2-7; D unclear. The CDR3 spans 13 residues. Germline V CDR1 and CDR2: SGHDN, FVKESK. Trimming removed 2 bases at V and 4 bases at J, with 9 bases between.

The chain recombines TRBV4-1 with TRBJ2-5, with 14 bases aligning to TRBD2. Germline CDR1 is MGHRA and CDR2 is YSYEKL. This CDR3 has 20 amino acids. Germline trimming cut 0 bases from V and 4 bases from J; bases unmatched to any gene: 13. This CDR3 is CASSQEGRTGTSGGRETQYF. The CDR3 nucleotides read TGCGCCAGCAGCCAAGAAGGGAGGACCGGGACTAGCGGGGGACGAGAGACCCAGTACTTC.

Here the CDR3 DNA reads TGTGCCACCAGCAGTCCGGGGACTATGAACGAGCAGTACTTC. Protein sequence: CATSSPGTMNEQYF. The chain carries TRBV15 and TRBJ2-7, with 7 nucleotides matching TRBD2. Germline V gene data show CDR1 as LNHNV and CDR2 as YYDKDF (reference sequence). The V segment lost 3 bases and the J segment 5 bases; nucleotides outside the gene matches: 7. There are 14 residues in the CDR3. Drawing the rest from reference TRBV15 and TRBJ2-7, the complete variable domain is DAMVIQNPRYQVTQFGKPVTLSCSQTLNHNVMYWYQQKSSQAPKLLFHYYDKDFNNEADTPDNFQSRRPNTSFCFLDIRSPGLGDTAMYLCATSSPGTMNEQYFGPGTRLTVT.

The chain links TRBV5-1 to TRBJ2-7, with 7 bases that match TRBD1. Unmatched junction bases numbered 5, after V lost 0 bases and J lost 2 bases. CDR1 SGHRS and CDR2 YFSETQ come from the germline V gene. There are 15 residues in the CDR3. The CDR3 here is CASSLDSTGPYEQYF. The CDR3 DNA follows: TGCGCCAGCAGCTTGGATTCGACAGGGCCCTACGAGCAGTACTTC.

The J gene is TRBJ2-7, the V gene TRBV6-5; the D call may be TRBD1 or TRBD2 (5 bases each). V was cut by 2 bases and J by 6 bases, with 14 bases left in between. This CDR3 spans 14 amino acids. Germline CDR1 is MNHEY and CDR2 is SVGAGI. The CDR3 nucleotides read TGTGCCAGCAGTTACGCCCCTAGAGGGGTCGAGCAGTACTTC. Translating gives CASSYAPRGVEQYF.

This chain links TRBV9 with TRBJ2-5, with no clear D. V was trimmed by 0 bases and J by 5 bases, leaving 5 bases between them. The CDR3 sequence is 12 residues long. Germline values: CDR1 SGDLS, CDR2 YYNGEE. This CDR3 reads CASSVAGETQYF. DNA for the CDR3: TGTGCCAGCAGCGTAGCTGGGGAGACCCAGTACTTC.

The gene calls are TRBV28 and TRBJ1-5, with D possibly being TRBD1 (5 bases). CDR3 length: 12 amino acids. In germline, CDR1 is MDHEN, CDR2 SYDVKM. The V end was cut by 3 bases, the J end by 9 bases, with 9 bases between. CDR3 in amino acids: CASSFPGGPQHF. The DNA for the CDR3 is TGTGCCAGCAGTTTCCCGGGGGGGCCCCAGCATTTT.

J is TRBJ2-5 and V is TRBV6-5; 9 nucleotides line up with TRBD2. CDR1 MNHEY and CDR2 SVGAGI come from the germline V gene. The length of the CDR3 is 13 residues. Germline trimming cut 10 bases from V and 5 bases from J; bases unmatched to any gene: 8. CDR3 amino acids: CAILAGRGETQYF. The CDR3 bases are TGTGCCATTCTAGCGGGGCGGGGGGAGACCCAGTACTTC.

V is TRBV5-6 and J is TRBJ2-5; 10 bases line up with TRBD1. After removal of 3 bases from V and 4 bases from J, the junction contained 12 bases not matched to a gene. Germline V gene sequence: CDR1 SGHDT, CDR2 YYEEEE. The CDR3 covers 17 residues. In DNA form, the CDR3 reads TGTGCCAGCAGCTGGGGGACCGGGACAGGGGTAGCAGAGACCCAGTACTTC. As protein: CASSWGTGTGVAETQYF. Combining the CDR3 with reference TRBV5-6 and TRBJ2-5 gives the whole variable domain DAGVTQSPTHLIKTRGQQVTLRCSPKSGHDTVSWYQQALGQGPQFIFQYYEEEERQRGNFPDRFSGHQFPNYSSELNVNALLLGDSALYLCASSWGTGTGVAETQYFGPGTRLLVL.

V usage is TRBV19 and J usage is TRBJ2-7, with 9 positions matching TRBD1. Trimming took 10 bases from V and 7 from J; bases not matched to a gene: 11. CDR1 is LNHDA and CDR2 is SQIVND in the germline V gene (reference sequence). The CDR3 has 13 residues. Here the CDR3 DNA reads TGTGCCACTGGAGGGACAGGGACGTGGGAGCAGTACTTC. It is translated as CATGGTGTWEQYF.

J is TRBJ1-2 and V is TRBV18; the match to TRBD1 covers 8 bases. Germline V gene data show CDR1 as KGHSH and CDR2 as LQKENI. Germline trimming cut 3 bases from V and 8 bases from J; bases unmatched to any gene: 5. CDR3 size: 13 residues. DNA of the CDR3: TGTGCCAGCTCACCTCAGGGGGCGCGGGGCTACACCTTC. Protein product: CASSPQGARGYTF.

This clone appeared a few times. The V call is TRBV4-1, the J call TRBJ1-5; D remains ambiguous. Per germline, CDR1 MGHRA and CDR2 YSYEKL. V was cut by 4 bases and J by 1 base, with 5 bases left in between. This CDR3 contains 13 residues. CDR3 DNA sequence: TGCGCCAGCAGCCTGGAGAGCAATCAGCCCCAGCATTTT. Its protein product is CASSLESNQPQHF.

The CDR3 is CASSFQGGTDTQYF. CDR3 nucleotides: TGCGCCAGCAGCTTCCAGGGCGGCACAGATACGCAGTATTTT. The V call is TRBV5-1, the J call TRBJ2-3, with D possibly being TRBD1 (5 bases). CDR3 length equals 14 residues. Looked up from germline, CDR1 is SGHRS and CDR2 is YFSETQ. With 2 bases removed from V and 1 base from J, the gap between germline ends came to 8 bases.

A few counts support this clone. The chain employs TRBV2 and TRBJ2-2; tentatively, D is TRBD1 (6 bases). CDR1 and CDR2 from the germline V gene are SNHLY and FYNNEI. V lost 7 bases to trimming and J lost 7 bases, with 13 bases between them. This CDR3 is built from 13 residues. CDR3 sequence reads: CASTVEGGGELFF. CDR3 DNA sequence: TGTGCCAGCACCGTAGAAGGGGGCGGGGAGCTGTTTTTT.

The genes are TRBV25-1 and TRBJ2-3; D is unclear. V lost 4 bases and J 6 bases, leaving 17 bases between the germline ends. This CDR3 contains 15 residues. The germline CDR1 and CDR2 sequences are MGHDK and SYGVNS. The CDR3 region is CASSALERGADTQYF. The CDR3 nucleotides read TGTGCCAGCAGTGCTCTAGAAAGAGGAGCGGATACGCAGTATTTT.

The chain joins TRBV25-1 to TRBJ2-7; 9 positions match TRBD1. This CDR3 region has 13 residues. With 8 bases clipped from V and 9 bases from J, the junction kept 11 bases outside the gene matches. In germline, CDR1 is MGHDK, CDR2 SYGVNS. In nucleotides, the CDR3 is TGTGCCAGCCGTCGTGGGGACAGGGTCGGGCAGTACTTC. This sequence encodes CASRRGDRVGQYF.

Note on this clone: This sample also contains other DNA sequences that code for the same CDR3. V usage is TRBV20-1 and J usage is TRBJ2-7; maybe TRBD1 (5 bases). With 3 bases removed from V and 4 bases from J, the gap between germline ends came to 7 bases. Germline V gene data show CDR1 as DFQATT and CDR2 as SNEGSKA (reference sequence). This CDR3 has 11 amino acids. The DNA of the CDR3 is TGCAGTGCTAGTCAGGGTTACGAGCAGTACTTC. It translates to CSASQGYEQYF.

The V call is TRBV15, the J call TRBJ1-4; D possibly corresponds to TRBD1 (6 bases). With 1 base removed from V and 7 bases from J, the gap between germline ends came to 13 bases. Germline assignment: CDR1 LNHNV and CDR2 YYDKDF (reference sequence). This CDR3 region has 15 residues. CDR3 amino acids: CATSRANREVEKLFF. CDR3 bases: TGTGCCACCAGCAGAGCGAACAGGGAGGTTGAAAAACTGTTTTTT.